The clone carrying this T cell receptor (beta chain) was observed a handful of times. The data were obtained in a study of blood T cell repertoires in COVID-19. The length of the CDR3 is 15 residues. CDR1 KGHDR and CDR2 SFDVKD come from the germline V gene. Trimming cost V 3 bases and J 1 base, with 11 bases left between them. Clones were sequenced by immunoSEQ multiplex PCR, and TCRdb holds only the in-frame ones, with some missing. The data show approximately 61,000 clones, around 83% seen once. The V call is TRBV24-1, the J call TRBJ1-1; no clear D gene. Sequenced material: peripheral blood. The origin of this receptor is a man between 45 and 60 years old with COVID-19, enrolled during active disease. The CDR3 loop is CATSDPGQPNTEAFF. The CDR3 bases are TGTGCCACCAGTGATCCGGGTCAGCCGAACACTGAAGCTTTCTTT.